A selection of T cell receptor beta chains follows, all from one sample in a study of glioma-infiltrating T cells after dendritic cell vaccination. Clones were read by immunoSEQ multiplex PCR, and TCRdb kept only the in-frame ones, dropping some. The sample lists fewer than 85,000 clones, about 87% seen once, with roughly 3.1% in the top ten. This sample comprised blood, obtained before dendritic cell vaccination. Receptors originate from a human donor with glioblastoma. The CDR3 runs from the conserved cysteine through the conserved F or W. The order of the fields is clone size, J gene, D gene, V gene, CDR3 protein, CDR3 DNA. The D gene is left open where the match is weak. Not every row has a clone size; where given, it reads once, few, many or a size class.

clone size: -
J gene: TRBJ1-2
D gene: -
V gene: TRBV6-1
CDR3 protein: CASSEQGTTNYGYTF
CDR3 DNA: TGTGCCAGCAGTGAACAGGGTACCACTAACTATGGCTACACCTTC

clone size: -
J gene: TRBJ1-1
D gene: TRBD1
V gene: TRBV7-8
CDR3 protein: CASSTDRGTEAFF
CDR3 DNA: TGTGCCAGCAGCACCGACAGGGGCACTGAAGCTTTCTTT

clone size: -
J gene: TRBJ1-2
D gene: -
V gene: TRBV5-1
CDR3 protein: CASSLEGRAGANYGYTF
CDR3 DNA: TGCGCCAGCAGCTTGGAGGGAAGAGCGGGTGCTAACTATGGCTACACCTTC

clone size: -
J gene: TRBJ2-5
D gene: -
V gene: TRBV6-5
CDR3 protein: CASRRQFQETQYF
CDR3 DNA: TGTGCCAGCAGGAGACAGTTCCAAGAGACCCAGTACTTC

clone size: -
J gene: TRBJ2-3
D gene: TRBD1
V gene: TRBV6-1
CDR3 protein: CASSEDFGRGPADTQYF
CDR3 DNA: TGTGCCAGCAGTGAAGATTTCGGTAGGGGGCCGGCAGATACGCAGTATTTT

clone size: -
J gene: TRBJ1-6
D gene: TRBD1
V gene: TRBV6-1
CDR3 protein: CASDRGRGSSPLHF
CDR3 DNA: TGTGCCAGCGACAGGGGGAGAGGAAGCTCACCCCTCCACTTT

clone size: -
J gene: TRBJ1-4
D gene: TRBD1
V gene: TRBV10-3
CDR3 protein: CAISTGQGVEFNEKLFF
CDR3 DNA: TGTGCCATCAGCACCGGACAGGGGGTGGAATTTAATGAAAAACTGTTTTTT

clone size: -
J gene: TRBJ1-2
D gene: TRBD1
V gene: TRBV30
CDR3 protein: CAWRSGQGTSYTF
CDR3 DNA: TGTGCCTGGAGGTCGGGACAGGGGACGAGCTACACCTTC

clone size: -
J gene: TRBJ2-1
D gene: TRBD1
V gene: TRBV5-4
CDR3 protein: CASSRTGQGVHEQFF
CDR3 DNA: TGTGCCAGCAGCCGGACGGGACAGGGGGTCCATGAGCAGTTCTTC

clone size: -
J gene: TRBJ1-5
D gene: -
V gene: TRBV5-1
CDR3 protein: CASSLGGRAQRTRQPQHF
CDR3 DNA: TGCGCCAGCAGCTTGGGGGGGCGAGCCCAAAGGACCAGGCAGCCCCAGCATTTT

clone size: once
J gene: TRBJ1-5
D gene: TRBD1
V gene: TRBV6-4
CDR3 protein: CASIEIPSNRGLCNQPQHF
CDR3 DNA: TGTGCCAGCATCGAAATCCCCTCGAACAGGGGGCTGTGCAATCAGCCCCAGCATTTT

clone size: -
J gene: TRBJ2-1
D gene: -
V gene: TRBV5-4
CDR3 protein: CASSLARGSYNEQFF
CDR3 DNA: TGTGCCAGCAGCTTGGCTCGGGGCTCCTACAATGAGCAGTTCTTC

clone size: -
J gene: TRBJ1-1
D gene: -
V gene: TRBV7-2
CDR3 protein: CASSLFGGMNTEAFF
CDR3 DNA: TGTGCCAGCAGCTTATTTGGGGGGATGAACACTGAAGCTTTCTTT

clone size: -
J gene: TRBJ2-2
D gene: TRBD2
V gene: TRBV13
CDR3 protein: CASSSLSAGGKRELFF
CDR3 DNA: TGTGCCAGCAGCTCCTTATCAGCGGGAGGAAAAAGGGAGCTGTTTTTT

clone size: -
J gene: TRBJ2-1
D gene: TRBD2
V gene: TRBV11-3
CDR3 protein: CASSPRTSGSLSYNEQFF
CDR3 DNA: TGTGCCAGCAGCCCCAGGACTAGCGGGAGCCTCTCCTACAATGAGCAGTTCTTC

clone size: -
J gene: TRBJ2-6
D gene: TRBD1
V gene: TRBV4-2
CDR3 protein: CASSQEILQGLPSGANVLTF
CDR3 DNA: TGTGCCAGCAGCCAAGAGATTTTACAGGGGCTACCCTCTGGGGCCAACGTCCTGACTTTC

clone size: -
J gene: TRBJ2-2
D gene: -
V gene: TRBV10-3
CDR3 protein: CAISELALVKEAGELFF
CDR3 DNA: TGTGCCATCAGTGAGCTGGCCCTCGTAAAGGAGGCCGGGGAGCTGTTTTTT

clone size: -
J gene: TRBJ1-6
D gene: TRBD1
V gene: TRBV19
CDR3 protein: CASSKGTGFYNSPLHF
CDR3 DNA: TGTGCCAGTAGTAAGGGGACAGGGTTCTATAATTCACCCCTCCACTTT

clone size: -
J gene: TRBJ1-4
D gene: -
V gene: TRBV19
CDR3 protein: CASTSRVPGPGEKLFF
CDR3 DNA: TGTGCCAGTACCTCACGGGTCCCAGGGCCCGGTGAAAAACTGTTTTTT

clone size: -
J gene: TRBJ2-2
D gene: TRBD2
V gene: TRBV5-1
CDR3 protein: CASSPNLAGVNTGELFF
CDR3 DNA: TGCGCCAGCAGCCCCAACCTAGCGGGGGTGAACACCGGGGAGCTGTTTTTT

clone size: -
J gene: TRBJ1-1
D gene: TRBD1
V gene: TRBV30
CDR3 protein: CAWGDSNTEAFF
CDR3 DNA: TGTGCCTGGGGGGACAGTAACACTGAAGCTTTCTTT

clone size: -
J gene: TRBJ1-1
D gene: TRBD1
V gene: TRBV5-1
CDR3 protein: CASSWGDRDFRNTEAFF
CDR3 DNA: TGCGCCAGCAGCTGGGGCGACAGGGACTTCAGGAACACTGAAGCTTTCTTT

clone size: -
J gene: TRBJ2-5
D gene: TRBD1
V gene: TRBV6-6
CDR3 protein: CASILRGTGRETQYF
CDR3 DNA: TGTGCCAGCATCCTTAGGGGGACAGGGAGGGAGACCCAGTACTTC

clone size: -
J gene: TRBJ2-2
D gene: TRBD2
V gene: TRBV11-2
CDR3 protein: CASSFLRGSGELFF
CDR3 DNA: TGTGCCAGCAGCTTTTTGCGGGGGAGCGGGGAGCTGTTTTTT

clone size: -
J gene: TRBJ1-1
D gene: -
V gene: TRBV2
CDR3 protein: CASSERENTEAFF
CDR3 DNA: TGTGCCAGCAGTGAACGGGAGAACACTGAAGCTTTCTTT

clone size: -
J gene: TRBJ1-2
D gene: -
V gene: TRBV5-1
CDR3 protein: CASSGTGTRGSYTF
CDR3 DNA: TGCGCCAGCAGCGGAACCGGGACAAGGGGAAGCTACACCTTC

clone size: -
J gene: TRBJ1-6
D gene: -
V gene: TRBV6-1
CDR3 protein: CASSKGHYNSPLHF
CDR3 DNA: TGTGCCAGCAGCAAGGGACACTATAATTCACCCCTCCACTTT

clone size: -
J gene: TRBJ2-7
D gene: TRBD2
V gene: TRBV5-1
CDR3 protein: CASSSGGFSYEQYF
CDR3 DNA: TGCGCCAGCAGCTCCGGGGGGTTCTCCTACGAGCAGTACTTC

clone size: -
J gene: TRBJ2-7
D gene: TRBD1
V gene: TRBV5-6
CDR3 protein: CASSRRTGTYEQYF
CDR3 DNA: TGTGCCAGCAGCCGTAGGACAGGGACCTACGAGCAGTACTTC